Below, one TCR beta chain is given with its context. Germline CDR1 and CDR2: WSHSY and SAAADI. The CDR3 contains 12 residues. This specimen belongs to a study of T-cell reconstitution after alpha-beta-depleted transplantation in children. Unique molecular identifiers were incorporated into the prepared TCRbeta library. TCRdb processed the PCR reads anew with MiXCR; each CDR3 protein has one entry. The repertoire holds around 120,000 distinct CDR3 sequences, more than 20% seen once, with roughly a tenth in the top ten. The chain employs TRBV10-2 and TRBJ2-7; D perhaps matches TRBD2 (7 bases). This clonotype originated in a male patient between 2 and 10 years old who had a stem cell transplant for chronic granulomatous disease, so the T cells may come from the graft donor. This specimen was PBMCs, mostly from graft donor cells, taken 180 days after TCRalphabeta/CD19-depleted stem cell transplant. The CDR3 bases are TGCCTACTACGGGGGGCATCCTACGAGCAGTACTTC. Translating it yields CLLRGASYEQYF.